This T cell receptor (beta chain) was documented in a study of shared clonotypes between healthy human individuals. Study in general: Researchers drew samples from two women and a few men aged 18 to 49. Study-wide points: Four donors had 4% to 5% of their naive CD4 clonotypes in common. Naive subsets typically showed greater estimated richness than memory subsets.

Assay used: immunoSEQ multiplex PCR; TCRdb lists only in-frame clones, some missing. The table shows millions of clones, with roughly 96% occurring only once. Healthy adults negative for HIV, lacking recent acute infections or vaccinations, served as donors. On this clone itself: Its target is unknown.

V lost 3 bases, J lost 3 bases, and 10 bases lay in between. CDR3 length: 13 residues. CDR1 SGHDT and CDR2 YYEEEE come from the germline V gene. The chain carries TRBV5-6 and TRBJ2-7, with D perhaps assigned TRBD1 or TRBD2 (6 bases each). Material: naive CD4+ T cells sorted from blood. Noted subset: CD45RA+ positively selected. The sequence came from a man aged 18 to 30 in good health. CDR3 amino acids: CASSWRGSYEQYF. DNA for the CDR3: TGTGCCAGCAGCTGGAGGGGGAGCTACGAGCAGTACTTC. Full variable domain (missing parts from reference TRBV5-6 and TRBJ2-7): DAGVTQSPTHLIKTRGQQVTLRCSPKSGHDTVSWYQQALGQGPQFIFQYYEEEERQRGNFPDRFSGHQFPNYSSELNVNALLLGDSALYLCASSWRGSYEQYFGPGTRLTVT.